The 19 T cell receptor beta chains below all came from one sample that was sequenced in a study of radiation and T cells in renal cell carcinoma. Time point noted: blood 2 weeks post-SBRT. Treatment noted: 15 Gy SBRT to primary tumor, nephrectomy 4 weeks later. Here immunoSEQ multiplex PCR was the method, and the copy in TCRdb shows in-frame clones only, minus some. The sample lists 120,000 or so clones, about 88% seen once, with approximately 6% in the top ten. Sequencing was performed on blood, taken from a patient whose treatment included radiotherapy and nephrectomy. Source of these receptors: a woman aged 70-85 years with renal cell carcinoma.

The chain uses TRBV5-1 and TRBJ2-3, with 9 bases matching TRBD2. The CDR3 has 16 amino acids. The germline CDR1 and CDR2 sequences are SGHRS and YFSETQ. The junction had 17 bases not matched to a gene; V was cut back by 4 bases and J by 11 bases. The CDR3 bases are TGCGCCAGCAGCCCCCGGGTAGCGGGGGAGGATTTGGGGCAGTATTTT. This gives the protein CASSPRVAGEDLGQYF.

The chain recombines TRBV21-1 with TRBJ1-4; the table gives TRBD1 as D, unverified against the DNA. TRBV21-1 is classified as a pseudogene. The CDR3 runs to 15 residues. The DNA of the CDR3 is TGTGCCAGCAGCCCTACAGGCGCAACTAATGAAAAACTGTTTTTT. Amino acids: CASSPTGATNEKLFF.

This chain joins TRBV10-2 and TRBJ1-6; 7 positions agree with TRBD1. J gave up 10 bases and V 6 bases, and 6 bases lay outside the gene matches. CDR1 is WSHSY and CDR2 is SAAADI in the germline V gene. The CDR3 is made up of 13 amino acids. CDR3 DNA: TGCGCCAGCAGCGGACAGGTATCCTCACCCCTCCACTTT. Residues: CASSGQVSSPLHF.

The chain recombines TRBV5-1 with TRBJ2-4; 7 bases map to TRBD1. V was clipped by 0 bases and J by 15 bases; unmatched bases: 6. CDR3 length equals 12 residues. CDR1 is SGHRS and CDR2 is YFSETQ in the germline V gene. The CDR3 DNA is TGCGCCAGCAGCTTGGGGGACAGTCTTCGGTACTTC. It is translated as CASSLGDSLRYF.

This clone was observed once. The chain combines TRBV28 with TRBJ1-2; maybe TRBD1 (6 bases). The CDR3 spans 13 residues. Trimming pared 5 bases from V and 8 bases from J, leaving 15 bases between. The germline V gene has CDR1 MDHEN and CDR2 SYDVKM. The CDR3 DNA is TGTGCCAGCAGTGCATCAAGCAGGGGCGGCTACACCTTC. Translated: CASSASSRGGYTF.

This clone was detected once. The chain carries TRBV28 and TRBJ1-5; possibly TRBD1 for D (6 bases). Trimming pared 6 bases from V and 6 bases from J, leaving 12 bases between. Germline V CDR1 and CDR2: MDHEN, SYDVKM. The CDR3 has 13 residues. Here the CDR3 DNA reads TGTGCCAGCAGGTCTCAGGGGTTTCAGCCCCAGCATTTT. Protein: CASRSQGFQPQHF.

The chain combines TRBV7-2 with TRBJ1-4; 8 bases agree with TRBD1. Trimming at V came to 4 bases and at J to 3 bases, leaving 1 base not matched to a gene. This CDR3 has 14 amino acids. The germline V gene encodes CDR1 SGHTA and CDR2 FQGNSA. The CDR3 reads CASSSTGANEKLFF. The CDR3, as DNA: TGTGCCAGCAGCTCGACAGGGGCTAATGAAAAACTGTTTTTT.

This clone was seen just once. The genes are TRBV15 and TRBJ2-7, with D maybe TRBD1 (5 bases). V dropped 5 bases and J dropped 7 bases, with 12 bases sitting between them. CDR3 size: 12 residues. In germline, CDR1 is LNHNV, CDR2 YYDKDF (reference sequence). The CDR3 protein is CATSAGFREQYF. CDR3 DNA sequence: TGTGCCACCAGCGCAGGGTTTCGGGAGCAGTACTTC.

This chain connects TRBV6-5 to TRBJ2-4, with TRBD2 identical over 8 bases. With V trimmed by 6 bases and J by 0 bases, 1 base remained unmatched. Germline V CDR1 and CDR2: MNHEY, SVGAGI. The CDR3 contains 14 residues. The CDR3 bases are TGTGCCAGCAGGCGGGGGGAAGCCAAAAACATTCAGTACTTC. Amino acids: CASRRGEAKNIQYF.

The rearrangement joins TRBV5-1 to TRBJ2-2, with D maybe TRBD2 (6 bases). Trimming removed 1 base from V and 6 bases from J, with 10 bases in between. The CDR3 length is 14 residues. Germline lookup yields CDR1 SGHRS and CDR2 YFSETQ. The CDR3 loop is CASSLLGGAGELFF. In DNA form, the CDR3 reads TGCGCCAGCAGCTTGCTGGGGGGAGCCGGGGAGCTGTTTTTT.

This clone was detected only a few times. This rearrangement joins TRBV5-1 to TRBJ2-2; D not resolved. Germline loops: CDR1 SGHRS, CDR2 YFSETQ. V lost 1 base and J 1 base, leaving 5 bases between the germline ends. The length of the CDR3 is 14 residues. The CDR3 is CASSLRWNTGELFF. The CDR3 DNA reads TGCGCCAGCAGCTTGCGGTGGAACACCGGGGAGCTGTTTTTT.

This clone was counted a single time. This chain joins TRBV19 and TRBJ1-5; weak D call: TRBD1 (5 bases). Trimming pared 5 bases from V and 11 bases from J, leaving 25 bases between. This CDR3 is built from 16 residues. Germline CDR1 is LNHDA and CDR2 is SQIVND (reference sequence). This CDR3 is CASSLHHRKPGGTQHF. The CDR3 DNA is TGTGCCAGTAGTCTTCACCACAGGAAACCGGGGGGGACCCAGCATTTT.

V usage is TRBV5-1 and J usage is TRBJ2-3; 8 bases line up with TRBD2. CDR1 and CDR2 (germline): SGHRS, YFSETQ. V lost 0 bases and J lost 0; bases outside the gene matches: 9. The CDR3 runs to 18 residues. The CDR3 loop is CASSLGSGGPASTDTQYF. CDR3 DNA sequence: TGCGCCAGCAGCTTGGGGAGCGGGGGCCCGGCCAGCACAGATACGCAGTATTTT. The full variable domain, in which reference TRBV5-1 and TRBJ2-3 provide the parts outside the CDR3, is KAGVTQTPRYLIKTRGQQVTLSCSPISGHRSVSWYQQTPGQGLQFLFEYFSETQRNKGNFPGRFSGRQFSNSRSEMNVSTLELGDSALYLCASSLGSGGPASTDTQYFGPGTRLTVL.

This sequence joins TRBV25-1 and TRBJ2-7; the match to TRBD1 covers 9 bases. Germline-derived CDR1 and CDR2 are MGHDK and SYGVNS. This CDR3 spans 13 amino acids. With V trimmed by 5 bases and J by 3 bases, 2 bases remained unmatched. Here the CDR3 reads CASSRQGDYEQYF. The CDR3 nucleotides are TGTGCCAGCAGTCGACAGGGGGACTACGAGCAGTACTTC.

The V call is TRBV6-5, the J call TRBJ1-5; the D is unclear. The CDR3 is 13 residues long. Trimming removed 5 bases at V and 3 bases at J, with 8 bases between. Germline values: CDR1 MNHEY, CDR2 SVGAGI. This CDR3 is CASSGQVNQPQHF. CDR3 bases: TGTGCCAGCAGTGGGCAGGTCAATCAGCCCCAGCATTTT.

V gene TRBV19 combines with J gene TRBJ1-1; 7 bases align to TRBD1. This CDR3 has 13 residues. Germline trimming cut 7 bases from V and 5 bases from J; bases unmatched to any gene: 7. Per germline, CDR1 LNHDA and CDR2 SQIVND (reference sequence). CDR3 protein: CASIPQGWTEAFF. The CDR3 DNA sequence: TGTGCCAGTATTCCACAGGGGTGGACTGAAGCTTTCTTT.

CDR3: CASSQGRATGELFF. Here the CDR3 DNA reads TGCGCCAGCAGCCAAGGAAGAGCCACCGGGGAGCTGTTTTTT. The V gene is TRBV4-1, the J gene TRBJ2-2; D ambiguous. The V and J ends lost 1 base and 4 bases respectively, with 7 bases between them. Germline V gene sequence: CDR1 MGHRA, CDR2 YSYEKL. CDR3 length equals 14 residues.

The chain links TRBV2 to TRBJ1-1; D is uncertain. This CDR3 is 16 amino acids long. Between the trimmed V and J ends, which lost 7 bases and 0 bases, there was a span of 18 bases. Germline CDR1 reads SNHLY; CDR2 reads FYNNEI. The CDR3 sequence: CASKRRQAMMNTEAFF. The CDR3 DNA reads TGTGCCAGCAAAAGGAGGCAGGCGATGATGAACACTGAAGCTTTCTTT.

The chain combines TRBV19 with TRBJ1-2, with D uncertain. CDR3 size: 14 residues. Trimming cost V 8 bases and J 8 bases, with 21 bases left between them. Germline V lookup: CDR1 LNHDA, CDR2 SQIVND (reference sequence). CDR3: CASEGRNLARGYTF. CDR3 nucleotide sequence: TGTGCCAGTGAAGGCCGGAACTTGGCGCGCGGCTACACCTTC.